This T cell receptor beta chain emerged from a study of T cells in Graves' hyperthyroidism and ophthalmopathy. Study outcomes and limitations: Blood also carried most thyroid clonotypes expanded above 0.001.

The germline CDR1 and CDR2 sequences are SGHAT and FQNNGV. CDR3 length equals 18 residues. Between the trimmed V and J ends, which lost 7 bases and 4 bases, there was a span of 27 bases. Amplification of TCR beta CDR3 regions used RNA as the template. In the first-round RT-PCR of the TCR CDR3, the HTBI primer set was used. Each CDR3 protein gets one entry after TCRdb re-called the multiplex PCR reads with MiXCR. The sample yields 300,000 to 400,000 distinct CDR3 sequences, approximately 13% seen once. The source of the PBMCs was more than 9.5 ml of fresh peripheral blood. This clonotype was found many times. The antigen is undetermined.

Material: blood. The sequence derives from a woman aged 18-35 years with Graves' hyperthyroidism. The chain has TRBV11-2 and TRBJ2-3; TRBD1 is a possible D gene (7 bases). The CDR3: CASKTGLGGGQVADTQYF. The CDR3 DNA follows: TGTGCCAGCAAAACCGGTCTTGGGGGAGGACAGGTTGCAGATACGCAGTATTTT.